This is a list of T cell receptor beta chains from one sample in a study of post-analysis software for immune sequencing data. TCRdb re-analysed the PCR reads in MiXCR, keeping a single row per CDR3 protein. In the table there are 400,000 to 500,000 distinct CDR3 sequences, less than 40% of which are singletons. The sample taken for sequencing was blood. Receptor source: a girl aged 2 to 9 with multiple sclerosis. CDR3s include the opening cysteine and the closing phenylalanine or tryptophan. The D gene is left open where the match is weak. The size of a clone is reported for some rows only, either as once, few or many, or as a class for expanded clones.

>TRBJ2-3|few|TRBV28|.|14
TGTGCCAGCAGTTTTGGGGGCACGTCAGATACGCAGTATTTT
CASSFGGTSDTQYF
>TRBJ2-7|few|TRBV27|TRBD1|16
TGTGCCAGCAGTAAAATGCCCGGGACAGGGGTTGACGAGCAGTACTTC
CASSKMPGTGVDEQYF
>TRBJ2-5|.|TRBV20-1|.|17
TGCAGTGCTAGAGAGGCGACCCCCCTAGCATTAAAAGAGACCCAGTACTTC
CSAREATPLALKETQYF
>TRBJ1-5|few|TRBV9|.|15
TGTGCCAGCAGCGACGGGACTGGTGGCAATCAGCCCCAGCATTTT
CASSDGTGGNQPQHF
>TRBJ1-2|.|TRBV19|.|13
TGTGCCAGTAGTATAACACCTAACTATGGCTACACCTTC
CASSITPNYGYTF
>TRBJ2-5|.|TRBV3-1|.|17
TGTGCCAGCAGCCAAGATCGGGGCCCGGTGATCCAAGAGACCCAGTACTTC
CASSQDRGPVIQETQYF
>TRBJ2-7|many|TRBV29-1|.|12
TGCAGTGTTGCCGACAGAGCCTACGAGCAGTACTTC
CSVADRAYEQYF
>TRBJ1-4|once|TRBV14|TRBD1|14
TGTGCCAGCAGCCCGACAGGGGGGGATGAAAAACTGTTTTTT
CASSPTGGDEKLFF
>TRBJ2-6|.|TRBV14|.|13
TGTGCCAGCCTCCTCTCTGGGGCCAACGTCCTGACTTTC
CASLLSGANVLTF
>TRBJ2-3|few|TRBV7-2|TRBD2|17
TGTGCCAGCAGCTTAACGTCTAGCGGGGGCCTCACAGATACGCAGTATTTT
CASSLTSSGGLTDTQYF
>TRBJ1-2|few|TRBV3-1|.|13
TGTGCCAGCAGCCAAGTTGGGACGGGTGGCTACACCTTC
CASSQVGTGGYTF
>TRBJ1-1|once|TRBV29-1|.|15
TGCAGCGTGTCCACACGAGGTAGGGGAGGCACTGAAGCTTTCTTT
CSVSTRGRGGTEAFF
>TRBJ2-5|few|TRBV10-3|TRBD2|15
TGTGCCATCAGCTTAGCGGGGGTGGGTTTCGAGACCCAGTACTTC
CAISLAGVGFETQYF
>TRBJ1-6|.|TRBV6-2/TRBV6-3|.|14
TGTGCCAGCAGTAAGAGCAGGATAAATTCACCCCTCCACTTT
CASSKSRINSPLHF
>TRBJ2-1|few|TRBV15|TRBD1|18
TGTGCCACCAGCAGACTTCCTCCGGGACAGGGGGCCTACAATGAGCAGTTCTTC
CATSRLPPGQGAYNEQFF
>TRBJ1-6|.|TRBV6-6|.|14
TGTGCCATCAAAGATACCCGGGGGAATTCACCCCTCCACTTT
CAIKDTRGNSPLHF
>TRBJ1-1|few|TRBV29-1|.|12
TGCAGAGCGCAGGTTGGGGACGCTGAAGCTTTCTTT
CRAQVGDAEAFF
>TRBJ2-7|.|TRBV4-1|TRBD2|15
TGCGCCAGCAGCCACCGGACTAGAGGGGACTACGAGCAGTACTTC
CASSHRTRGDYEQYF
>TRBJ2-4|.|TRBV12-3/TRBV12-4|TRBD2|14
TGTGCCAGCAATCCTAGCGGGGGGGGAAACATTCAGTACTTC
CASNPSGGGNIQYF
>TRBJ1-2|many|TRBV5-6|.|13
TGTGCCAGCAGCTTGGAAGGGAACTATGGCTACACCTTC
CASSLEGNYGYTF
>TRBJ2-7|.|TRBV20-1|TRBD2|18
TGCAGTGCTAGAGCCCCCTCTAGCGGGGGGGCGGTTCGTTACGAGCAGTACTTC
CSARAPSSGGAVRYEQYF
>TRBJ2-5|.|TRBV7-2|.|11
TGTGCCAGCAGCTTTGCTCGGACCCAGTACTTC
CASSFARTQYF
>TRBJ2-7|once|TRBV11-2|.|14
TGTGCCAGCAGCTTATCTGGGGGCGGGTTCGAGCAGTACTTC
CASSLSGGGFEQYF
>TRBJ1-6|few|TRBV6-2/TRBV6-3|.|18
TGTGCCAGCAGTTACTCCCTGGACCGAGGATACTATAATTCACCCCTCCACTTT
CASSYSLDRGYYNSPLHF
>TRBJ2-3|.|TRBV5-6|TRBD1|16
TGTGCCAGCAGCTTACCCGGGACAGGGTACGCAGATACGCAGTATTTT
CASSLPGTGYADTQYF
>TRBJ2-7|.|TRBV7-8|TRBD1|14
TGTGCCAGCAGCTTCACAGGGGGCATCTACGAGCAGTACTTC
CASSFTGGIYEQYF
>TRBJ2-1|once|TRBV2|.|15
TGTGCCCTAGGAATTGTGCCAGGAACCCGCTTGTTTCAGTTCTTC
CALGIVPGTRLFQFF
>TRBJ1-1|few|TRBV6-6|.|14
TGTGCCAGCAGTTCACAGGGTAGTAAGACTGAAGCTTTCTTT
CASSSQGSKTEAFF
>TRBJ2-1|.|TRBV20-1|.|13
TGCAGTGCTAAACGACGGGGAGGGGGTGAGCAGTTCTTC
CSAKRRGGGEQFF
>TRBJ2-7|few|TRBV7-9|.|16
TGTGCCAGCAGTCAACCTGGTCAGGAAGATCTCTACGAGCAGTACTTC
CASSQPGQEDLYEQYF
>TRBJ2-7|.|TRBV9|.|12
TGTGCCAGCCGGAGACTAGGCTACGAGCAGTACTTC
CASRRLGYEQYF
>TRBJ2-5|.|TRBV20-1|.|14
TGCAGTGCTAGAAAAGCGGAAAGACAAGAGACCCAGTACTTC
CSARKAERQETQYF
>TRBJ1-2|.|TRBV3-1|.|16
TGTGCCAGCAGCCAAGATTCTTCTTTAGGGGCCTATGGCTACACCTTC
CASSQDSSLGAYGYTF
>TRBJ2-5|few|TRBV27|.|14
TGTGCCAGCAGTTTATCCGGGTGGCGAGAGACCCAGTACTTC
CASSLSGWRETQYF
>TRBJ2-7|.|TRBV6-5|.|14
TGTGCCAGCAGTTCCTACCCAGGGGCATACGAGCAGTACTTC
CASSSYPGAYEQYF
>TRBJ2-5|few|TRBV20-1|TRBD1|16
TGCAGTGCTCGAGGACAGGGGTTTACCGCGTGGGAGACCCAGTACTTC
CSARGQGFTAWETQYF
>TRBJ2-3|few|TRBV2|TRBD1|13
TGTGCCATCGCCCAGGGGGCAGAGGATACGCAGTATTTT
CAIAQGAEDTQYF
>TRBJ2-7|few|TRBV7-2|TRBD2|15
TGTGCCAGCAGCTTAGGGGCGGGGGGCTCCTACGAGCAGTACTTC
CASSLGAGGSYEQYF
>TRBJ2-1|few|TRBV20-1|.|15
TGCAGTGCTAGAGAGGGGCCTAGAGGGATAAATGAGCAGTTCTTC
CSAREGPRGINEQFF
>TRBJ1-5|.|TRBV6-1|.|19
TGTGCCAGCAGATCGACAACAAACTTGGGGGTATATAGCAATCAGCCCCAGCATTTT
CASRSTTNLGVYSNQPQHF
>TRBJ2-5|.|TRBV14|.|12
TGTGCCAGCAGCCAAGATTACGAGACCCAGTACTTC
CASSQDYETQYF